The rows below give T cell receptor beta chains drawn from one sample of a study of cytomegalovirus exposure and HLA in healthy donors. Produced via immunoSEQ multiplex PCR; TCRdb's table is partial and in-frame only. The table records some 270,000 clones, around 80% of them present only once. The specimen was PBMCs. These receptors came from a girl aged 2 to 9 in good health and CMV-seronegative. Each CDR3 is given with its conserved first and last residue. D genes are given only for firm matches. Clone size is stated in some rows and not others, as once, few, many or a class when expanded.

v_gene: TRBV19
d_gene: TRBD1
j_gene: TRBJ1-5
abundance: NA
CDR3nt: TGTGCCAGTAGTAACACAGGGGCCGCAGGCGAGCCCCAGCATTTT
CDR3aa: CASSNTGAAGEPQHF

v_gene: TRBV6-5
d_gene: NA
j_gene: TRBJ1-1
abundance: NA
CDR3nt: TGTGCCAGCAGTAAGGGGGAAGAAGCTTTCTTT
CDR3aa: CASSKGEEAFF

v_gene: TRBV28
d_gene: NA
j_gene: TRBJ1-4
abundance: NA
CDR3nt: TGTGCCAGCAGTTTATCCGGACTTAATGAAAAACTGTTTTTT
CDR3aa: CASSLSGLNEKLFF

v_gene: TRBV18
d_gene: TRBD1
j_gene: TRBJ1-2
abundance: NA
CDR3nt: TGTGCCAGCTCACCGGACAGGCCGTTTGGCTACACCTTC
CDR3aa: CASSPDRPFGYTF

v_gene: TRBV19
d_gene: NA
j_gene: TRBJ1-5
abundance: NA
CDR3nt: TGTGCCAGTAGTATAGTCGACACGGGGAGCAATCAGCCCCAGCATTTT
CDR3aa: CASSIVDTGSNQPQHF

v_gene: TRBV11-1
d_gene: NA
j_gene: TRBJ2-7
abundance: NA
CDR3nt: TGTGCCAGCAGCTTACCCCCCGGGGGTTCCTACGAGCAGTACTTC
CDR3aa: CASSLPPGGSYEQYF

v_gene: TRBV7-9
d_gene: TRBD2
j_gene: TRBJ2-1
abundance: NA
CDR3nt: TGTGCCAGCAGCGGTACCCGGGCGGGAGGGAAGAGCGCCTACAATGAGCAGTTCTTC
CDR3aa: CASSGTRAGGKSAYNEQFF

v_gene: TRBV5-1
d_gene: TRBD1
j_gene: TRBJ1-2
abundance: NA
CDR3nt: TGCGCCAGCAGACCCGGGACAGGATATGGCTACACCTTC
CDR3aa: CASRPGTGYGYTF

v_gene: TRBV27
d_gene: NA
j_gene: TRBJ1-1
abundance: NA
CDR3nt: TGTGCCAGCAGTTTATTCAAGGGAGGTACTGAAGCTTTCTTT
CDR3aa: CASSLFKGGTEAFF

v_gene: TRBV19
d_gene: TRBD1
j_gene: TRBJ1-2
abundance: NA
CDR3nt: TGTGCCAGTAGTATGTCCCAGCGGACAGGGGGCAACTATGGCTACACCTTC
CDR3aa: CASSMSQRTGGNYGYTF

v_gene: TRBV4-2
d_gene: TRBD2
j_gene: TRBJ2-7
abundance: NA
CDR3nt: TGTGCCAGCAGCCAAGGACTAGCGGGGAGCTCCTACGAGCAGTACTTC
CDR3aa: CASSQGLAGSSYEQYF

v_gene: TRBV7-9
d_gene: NA
j_gene: TRBJ2-7
abundance: NA
CDR3nt: TGTTCCAGCAGCTTTCAGGGGTCCTACGAGCAGTACTTC
CDR3aa: CSSSFQGSYEQYF

v_gene: TRBV27
d_gene: NA
j_gene: TRBJ1-6
abundance: few
CDR3nt: TGTGCCAGCAGCGGGGGGGGGCTGTATAATTCACCCCTCCACTTT
CDR3aa: CASSGGGLYNSPLHF

v_gene: TRBV10-3
d_gene: NA
j_gene: TRBJ1-2
abundance: NA
CDR3nt: TGTGCCATCACCCCAGGGCCGGAATATGGCTACACCTTC
CDR3aa: CAITPGPEYGYTF

v_gene: TRBV7-9
d_gene: TRBD2
j_gene: TRBJ2-2
abundance: NA
CDR3nt: TGTGCCAGCAGCTTGTCTAGCGGGAGGGCCTACACCGGGGAGCTGTTTTTT
CDR3aa: CASSLSSGRAYTGELFF

v_gene: TRBV5-1
d_gene: NA
j_gene: TRBJ2-7
abundance: NA
CDR3nt: TGCGCCAGCAGCTTACGGGACTCCTCCTACGAGCAGTACTTC
CDR3aa: CASSLRDSSYEQYF

v_gene: TRBV29-1
d_gene: TRBD2
j_gene: TRBJ2-1
abundance: NA
CDR3nt: TGCAGCGCAGGATCTCCGGGACTAGCTTTGAATGAGCAGTTCTTC
CDR3aa: CSAGSPGLALNEQFF

v_gene: TRBV6-1
d_gene: NA
j_gene: TRBJ1-2
abundance: NA
CDR3nt: TGTGCCAGCAGGCCGGAACGAGGCTATGGCTACACCTTC
CDR3aa: CASRPERGYGYTF

v_gene: TRBV18
d_gene: TRBD1
j_gene: TRBJ1-1
abundance: NA
CDR3nt: TGTGCCAGCTCACGAATGGACGGACAGGGGGCGACTGAAGCTTTCTTT
CDR3aa: CASSRMDGQGATEAFF

v_gene: TRBV18
d_gene: NA
j_gene: TRBJ2-5
abundance: few
CDR3nt: TGTGCCAGCTCAGACAGTGAAGAGACCCAGTACTTC
CDR3aa: CASSDSEETQYF

v_gene: TRBV7-8
d_gene: NA
j_gene: TRBJ1-5
abundance: NA
CDR3nt: TGTGCCAGCAGCCGTTCGACAGATAGCAATCAGCCCCAGCATTTT
CDR3aa: CASSRSTDSNQPQHF

v_gene: TRBV5-1
d_gene: TRBD2
j_gene: TRBJ2-7
abundance: NA
CDR3nt: TGCGCCAGCAGCACAGCGACTCCGGGACTAGCATACGAGCAGTACTTC
CDR3aa: CASSTATPGLAYEQYF

v_gene: TRBV5-1
d_gene: NA
j_gene: TRBJ2-5
abundance: NA
CDR3nt: TGCGCCAGCAGCCCAGAACCTACGTCGGGGAAGACCCAGTACTTC
CDR3aa: CASSPEPTSGKTQYF

v_gene: TRBV5-1
d_gene: NA
j_gene: TRBJ1-1
abundance: NA
CDR3nt: TGCGCCAGCAGCCTCCGGGGTGAGAACACTGAAGCTTTCTTT
CDR3aa: CASSLRGENTEAFF

v_gene: TRBV2
d_gene: TRBD2
j_gene: TRBJ2-1
abundance: NA
CDR3nt: TGTGCCAGCAGTGAACTTTGGGGTGGGCTAGCGGGAAACAATGAGCAGTTCTTC
CDR3aa: CASSELWGGLAGNNEQFF

v_gene: TRBV27
d_gene: TRBD2
j_gene: TRBJ2-2
abundance: NA
CDR3nt: TGTGCCAGCAGTTTATGGCGGGGGGGCATCATCGGGGAGCTGTTTTTT
CDR3aa: CASSLWRGGIIGELFF

v_gene: TRBV7-3
d_gene: NA
j_gene: TRBJ1-1
abundance: NA
CDR3nt: TGTGCCAGCAGCAGTTCTGGCGGGGGGCAGGCTTTCTTT
CDR3aa: CASSSSGGGQAFF

v_gene: TRBV27
d_gene: TRBD1
j_gene: TRBJ1-2
abundance: NA
CDR3nt: TGTGCCAGCAGTCCGCAGACAGGGCCTTGGTTGTCTGGCTACACCTTC
CDR3aa: CASSPQTGPWLSGYTF

v_gene: TRBV28
d_gene: NA
j_gene: TRBJ2-3
abundance: NA
CDR3nt: TGTGCCACGGACTCAGCGGCATACACAGATACGCAGTATTTT
CDR3aa: CATDSAAYTDTQYF

v_gene: TRBV5-4
d_gene: NA
j_gene: TRBJ2-3
abundance: NA
CDR3nt: TGTGCCAGCAGCTCTGACTCTTTTTGGGGCACAGATACGCAGTATTTT
CDR3aa: CASSSDSFWGTDTQYF

v_gene: TRBV11-2
d_gene: NA
j_gene: TRBJ1-4
abundance: few
CDR3nt: TGTGCCAGCAGCTTAGGGGCCACAACCTCTAATGAAAAACTGTTTTTT
CDR3aa: CASSLGATTSNEKLFF

v_gene: TRBV30
d_gene: NA
j_gene: TRBJ2-5
abundance: NA
CDR3nt: TGTGCCTGGACGGACTACCAAGAGACCCAGTACTTC
CDR3aa: CAWTDYQETQYF

v_gene: TRBV27
d_gene: NA
j_gene: TRBJ2-4
abundance: NA
CDR3nt: TGTGCCAGCAGTTCAGGTGAACTAGCCAAAAACATTCAGTACTTC
CDR3aa: CASSSGELAKNIQYF

v_gene: TRBV21-1
d_gene: NA
j_gene: TRBJ1-4
abundance: NA
CDR3nt: TGTGCCAGCAGCAAGTACAGGGATGGATACGGAACTAATGAAAAACTGTTTTTT
CDR3aa: CASSKYRDGYGTNEKLFF

v_gene: TRBV19
d_gene: TRBD1
j_gene: TRBJ1-1
abundance: NA
CDR3nt: TGTGCCAGTAGTATCTATACAGGGGCGAACACTGAAGCTTTCTTT
CDR3aa: CASSIYTGANTEAFF

v_gene: TRBV28
d_gene: TRBD1
j_gene: TRBJ1-1
abundance: NA
CDR3nt: TGTGCCAGCAGTTTCGGGACAGAGAACACTGAAGCTTTCTTT
CDR3aa: CASSFGTENTEAFF

v_gene: TRBV6-5
d_gene: NA
j_gene: TRBJ1-4
abundance: NA
CDR3nt: TGTGCCAGCAGCCTCAGGGTCTCCGATGAAAAACTGTTTTTT
CDR3aa: CASSLRVSDEKLFF

v_gene: TRBV7-6
d_gene: TRBD2
j_gene: TRBJ2-1
abundance: NA
CDR3nt: TGTGCCAGCAGCTTGAGAACTAGCGGGAGGATATCCACCTACAATGAGCAGTTCTTC
CDR3aa: CASSLRTSGRISTYNEQFF

v_gene: TRBV5-4
d_gene: TRBD1
j_gene: TRBJ1-3
abundance: NA
CDR3nt: TGTGCCAGCAGCGGGGGGGGCAGGGGGCCCGGAAACACCATATATTTT
CDR3aa: CASSGGGRGPGNTIYF

v_gene: TRBV5-1
d_gene: NA
j_gene: TRBJ2-3
abundance: NA
CDR3nt: TGCGCCAGCAGCTTCCAAAACACAGATACGCAGTATTTT
CDR3aa: CASSFQNTDTQYF

v_gene: TRBV4-1
d_gene: TRBD1
j_gene: TRBJ2-7
abundance: once
CDR3nt: TGCGCCAGCAGCCAAGCCTCCGGGACAGGGGAACACTACGAGCAGTACTTC
CDR3aa: CASSQASGTGEHYEQYF

v_gene: TRBV30
d_gene: NA
j_gene: TRBJ2-6
abundance: few
CDR3nt: TGTGCCTGGAGTAAGGGAGTCTCTGGGGCCAACGTCCTGACTTTC
CDR3aa: CAWSKGVSGANVLTF

v_gene: TRBV6-5
d_gene: NA
j_gene: TRBJ2-1
abundance: NA
CDR3nt: TGTGCCAGCAGTTACGGGGAGCAGGATTACAATGAGCAGTTCTTC
CDR3aa: CASSYGEQDYNEQFF

v_gene: TRBV11-2
d_gene: NA
j_gene: TRBJ1-2
abundance: NA
CDR3nt: TGTGCCAGCAGCGCAAACAGCTATGGCTACACCTTC
CDR3aa: CASSANSYGYTF

v_gene: TRBV9
d_gene: NA
j_gene: TRBJ1-1
abundance: once
CDR3nt: TGTGCCAGCAGCGTAGTATCCCCCTCTGGGGCGGGGTGGATCACTGAAGCTTTCTTT
CDR3aa: CASSVVSPSGAGWITEAFF

v_gene: TRBV7-9
d_gene: NA
j_gene: TRBJ1-2
abundance: NA
CDR3nt: TGTTCCAGCAGCCCAAGACAGGCCCAACTAACTAACTATGGCTACACCTTC
CDR3aa: CSSSPRQAQLTNYGYTF

v_gene: TRBV2
d_gene: NA
j_gene: TRBJ2-5
abundance: NA
CDR3nt: TGTGCCAGCAGTGATTGGCGGCAAGAGACCCAGTACTTC
CDR3aa: CASSDWRQETQYF

v_gene: TRBV27
d_gene: NA
j_gene: TRBJ2-7
abundance: NA
CDR3nt: TGTGCCAGCAGTTTACGTATGGTGAGCTTCGGGTTAAAAGGGAGGCTCGAGCAGTACTTC
CDR3aa: CASSLRMVSFGLKGRLEQYF

v_gene: TRBV28
d_gene: TRBD2
j_gene: TRBJ2-7
abundance: NA
CDR3nt: TGTGCCAGCAAGCGGGAGAACTCCTACGAGCAGTACTTC
CDR3aa: CASKRENSYEQYF

v_gene: TRBV2
d_gene: NA
j_gene: TRBJ1-5
abundance: NA
CDR3nt: TGTGCCAGCAGTGAAGCGTCGCTGAATCGGGGCAATCAGCCCCAGCATTTT
CDR3aa: CASSEASLNRGNQPQHF